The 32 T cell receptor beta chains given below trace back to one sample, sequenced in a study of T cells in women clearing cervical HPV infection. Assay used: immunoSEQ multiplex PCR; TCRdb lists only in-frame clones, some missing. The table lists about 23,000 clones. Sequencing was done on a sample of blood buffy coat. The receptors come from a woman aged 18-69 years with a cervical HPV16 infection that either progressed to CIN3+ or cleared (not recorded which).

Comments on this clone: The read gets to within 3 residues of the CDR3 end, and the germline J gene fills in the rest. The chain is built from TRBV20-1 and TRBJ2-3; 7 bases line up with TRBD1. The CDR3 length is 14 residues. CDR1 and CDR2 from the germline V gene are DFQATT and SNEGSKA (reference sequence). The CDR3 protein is CSARGDSPEETQYF. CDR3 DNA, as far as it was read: TGCAGTGCTAGAGGGGACAGTCCCGAGGAGACG.

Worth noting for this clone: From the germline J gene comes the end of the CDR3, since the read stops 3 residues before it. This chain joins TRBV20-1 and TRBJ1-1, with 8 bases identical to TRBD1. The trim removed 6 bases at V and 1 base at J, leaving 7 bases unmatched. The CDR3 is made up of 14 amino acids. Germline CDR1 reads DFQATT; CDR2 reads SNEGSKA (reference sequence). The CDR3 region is CSATGTGTNTEAFF. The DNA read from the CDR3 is TGCAGTGCAACCGGGACAGGAACGAACACTGAA.

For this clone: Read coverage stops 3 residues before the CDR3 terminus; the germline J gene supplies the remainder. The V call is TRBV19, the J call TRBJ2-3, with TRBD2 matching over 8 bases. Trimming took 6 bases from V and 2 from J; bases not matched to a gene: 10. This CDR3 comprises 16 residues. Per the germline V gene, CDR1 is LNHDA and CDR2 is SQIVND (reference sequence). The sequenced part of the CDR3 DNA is TGTGCCAGTAGCCGCCGTAGCGGGGCCTACACAGATACG. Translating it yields CASSRRSGAYTDT. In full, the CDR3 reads CASSRRSGAYTDTQYF.

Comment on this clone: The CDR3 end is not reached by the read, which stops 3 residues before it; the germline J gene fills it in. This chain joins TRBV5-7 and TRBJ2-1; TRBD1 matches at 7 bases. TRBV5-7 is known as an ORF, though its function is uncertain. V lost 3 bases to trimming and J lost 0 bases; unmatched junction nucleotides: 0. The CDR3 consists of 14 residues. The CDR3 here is CASSWDSSYNEQFF. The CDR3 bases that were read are TGTGCCAGCAGCTGGGACAGCTCCTACAATGAG.

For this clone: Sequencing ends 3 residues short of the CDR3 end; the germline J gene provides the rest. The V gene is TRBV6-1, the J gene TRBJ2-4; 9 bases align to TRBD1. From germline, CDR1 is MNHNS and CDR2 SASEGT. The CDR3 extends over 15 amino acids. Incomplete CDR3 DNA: TGTGCCAGCAGTGACACCCGGGACAGGGCTTTTGGT. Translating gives CASSDTRDRAFG. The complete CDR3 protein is CASSDTRDRAFGQYF.

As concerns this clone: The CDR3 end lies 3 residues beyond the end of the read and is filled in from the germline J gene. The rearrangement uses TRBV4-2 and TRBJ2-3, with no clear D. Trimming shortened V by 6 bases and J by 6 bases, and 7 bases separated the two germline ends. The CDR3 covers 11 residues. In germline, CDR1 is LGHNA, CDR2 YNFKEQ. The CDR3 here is CASRFGDTQYF. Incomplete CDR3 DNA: TGTGCCAGCAGATTCGGTGATACG.

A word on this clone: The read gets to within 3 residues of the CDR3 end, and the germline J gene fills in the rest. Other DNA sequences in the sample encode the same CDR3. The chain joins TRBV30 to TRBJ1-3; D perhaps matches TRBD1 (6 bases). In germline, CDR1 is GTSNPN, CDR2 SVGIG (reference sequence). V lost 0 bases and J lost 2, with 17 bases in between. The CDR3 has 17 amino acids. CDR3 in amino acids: CAWSVWRRGGPGNTIYF. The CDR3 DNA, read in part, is TGTGCCTGGAGTGTATGGAGGAGGGGGGGGCCTGGAAACACC. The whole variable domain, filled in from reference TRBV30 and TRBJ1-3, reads SQTIHQWPATLVQPVGSPLSLECTVEGTSNPNLYWYRQAAGRGLQLLFYSVGIGQISSEVPQNLSASRPQDRQFILSSKKLLLSDSGFYLCAWSVWRRGGPGNTIYFGEGSWLTVV.

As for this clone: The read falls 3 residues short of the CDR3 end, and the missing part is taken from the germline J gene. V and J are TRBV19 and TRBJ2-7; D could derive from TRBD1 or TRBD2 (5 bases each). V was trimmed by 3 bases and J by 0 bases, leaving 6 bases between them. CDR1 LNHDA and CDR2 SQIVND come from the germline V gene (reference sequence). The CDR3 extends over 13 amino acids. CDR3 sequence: CASSMRGSYEQYF. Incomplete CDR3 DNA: TGTGCCAGTAGTATGAGGGGCTCCTACGAG.

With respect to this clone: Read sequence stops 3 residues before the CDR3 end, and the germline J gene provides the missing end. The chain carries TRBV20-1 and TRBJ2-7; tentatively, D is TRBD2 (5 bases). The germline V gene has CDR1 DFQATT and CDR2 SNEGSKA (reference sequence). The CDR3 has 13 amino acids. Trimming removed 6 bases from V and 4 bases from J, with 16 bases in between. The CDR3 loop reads CSAPRTGGYEQYF. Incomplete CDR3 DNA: TGCAGTGCCCCAAGGACCGGCGGGTACGAG.

The CDR3 spells CASSSMTGKDTEAFF. CDR3 DNA, as far as it was read: TGTGCCAGCAGCTCTATGACAGGGAAGGACACTGAA. The chain employs TRBV7-8 and TRBJ1-1; 7 positions agree with TRBD1. The read terminates 3 residues ahead of where the CDR3 ends, so the germline J gene completes it. This CDR3 region has 15 residues. V dropped 4 bases and J dropped 3; count of bases not matched to a gene: 8. Germline V gene lookup returns CDR1 SGHVS and CDR2 FQNEAQ.

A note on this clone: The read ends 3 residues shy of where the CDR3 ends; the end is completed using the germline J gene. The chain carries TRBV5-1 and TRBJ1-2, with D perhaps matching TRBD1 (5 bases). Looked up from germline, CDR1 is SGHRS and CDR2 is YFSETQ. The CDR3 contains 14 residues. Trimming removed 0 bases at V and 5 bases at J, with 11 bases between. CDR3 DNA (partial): TGCGCCAGCAGCTTGGGGGACTACATATATGGC. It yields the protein CASSLGDYIYG. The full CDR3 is CASSLGDYIYGYTF.

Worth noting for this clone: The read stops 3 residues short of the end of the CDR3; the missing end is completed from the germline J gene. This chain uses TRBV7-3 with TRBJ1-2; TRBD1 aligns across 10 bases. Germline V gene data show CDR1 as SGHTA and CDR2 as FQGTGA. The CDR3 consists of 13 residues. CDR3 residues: CASSLSTGGGYTF. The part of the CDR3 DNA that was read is TGTGCCAGCAGCTTATCGACAGGGGGCGGC. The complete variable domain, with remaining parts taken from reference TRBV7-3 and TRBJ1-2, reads GAGVSQTPSNKVTEKGKYVELRCDPISGHTALYWYRQSLGQGPEFLIYFQGTGAADDSGLPNDRFFAVRPEGSVSTLKIQRTERGDSAVYLCASSLSTGGGYTFGSGTRLTVV.

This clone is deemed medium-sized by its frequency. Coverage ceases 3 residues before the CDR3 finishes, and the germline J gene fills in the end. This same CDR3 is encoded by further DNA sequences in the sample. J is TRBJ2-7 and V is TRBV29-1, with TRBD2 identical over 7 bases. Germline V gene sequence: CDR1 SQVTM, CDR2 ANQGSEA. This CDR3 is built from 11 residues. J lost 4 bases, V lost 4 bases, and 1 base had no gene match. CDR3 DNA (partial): TGCAGCGTTGGGGGGGGTTACGAG. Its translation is CSVGGGYE. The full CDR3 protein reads CSVGGGYEQYF.

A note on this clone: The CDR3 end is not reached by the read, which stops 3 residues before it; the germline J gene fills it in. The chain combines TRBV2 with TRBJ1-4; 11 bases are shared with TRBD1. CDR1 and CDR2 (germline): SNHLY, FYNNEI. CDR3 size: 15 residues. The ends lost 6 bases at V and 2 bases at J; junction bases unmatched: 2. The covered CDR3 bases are TGTGCCAGCAGCCGGGACAGGGGGACTAATGAAAAA. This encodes CASSRDRGTNEK. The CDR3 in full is CASSRDRGTNEKLFF.

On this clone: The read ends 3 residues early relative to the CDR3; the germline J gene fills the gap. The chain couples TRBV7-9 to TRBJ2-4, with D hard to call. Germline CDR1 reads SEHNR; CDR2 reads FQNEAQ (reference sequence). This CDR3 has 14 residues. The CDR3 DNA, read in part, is TGTGCCAGCAGCTTACGGCCAAATAACTATGGT. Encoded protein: CASSLRPNNYG. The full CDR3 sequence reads CASSLRPNNYGQYF.

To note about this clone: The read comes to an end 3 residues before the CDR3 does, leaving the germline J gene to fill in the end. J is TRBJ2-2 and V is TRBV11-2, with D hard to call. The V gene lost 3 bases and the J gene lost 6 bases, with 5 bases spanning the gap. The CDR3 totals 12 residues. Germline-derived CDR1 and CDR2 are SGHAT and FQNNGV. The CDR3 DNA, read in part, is TGTGCCAGCAGCTTTCGTTCCGGGGAG. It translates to CASSFRSGE. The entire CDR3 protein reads CASSFRSGELFF. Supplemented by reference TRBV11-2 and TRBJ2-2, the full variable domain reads EAGVAQSPRYKIIEKRQSVAFWCNPISGHATLYWYQQILGQGPKLLIQFQNNGVVDDSQLPKDRFSAERLKGVDSTLKIQPAKLEDSAVYLCASSFRSGELFFGEGSRLTVL.

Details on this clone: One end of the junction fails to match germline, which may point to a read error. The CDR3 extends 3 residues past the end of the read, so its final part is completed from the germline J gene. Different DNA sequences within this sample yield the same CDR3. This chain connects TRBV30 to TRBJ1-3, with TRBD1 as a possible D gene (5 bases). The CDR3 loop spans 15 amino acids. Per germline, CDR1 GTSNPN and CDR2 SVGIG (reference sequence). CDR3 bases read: TGTGCCTGGAGCACAGGTGGGTCTCGTGGAAACACG. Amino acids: CAWSTGGSRGNT. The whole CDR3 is CAWSTGGSRGNTIYF.

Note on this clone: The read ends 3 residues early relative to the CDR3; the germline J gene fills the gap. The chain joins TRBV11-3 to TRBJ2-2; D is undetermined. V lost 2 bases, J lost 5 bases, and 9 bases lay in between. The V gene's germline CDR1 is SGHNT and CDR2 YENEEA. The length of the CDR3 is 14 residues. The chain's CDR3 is CASSLFGYTGELFF. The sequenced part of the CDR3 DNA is TGTGCCAGCAGCTTATTCGGGTATACCGGGGAG.

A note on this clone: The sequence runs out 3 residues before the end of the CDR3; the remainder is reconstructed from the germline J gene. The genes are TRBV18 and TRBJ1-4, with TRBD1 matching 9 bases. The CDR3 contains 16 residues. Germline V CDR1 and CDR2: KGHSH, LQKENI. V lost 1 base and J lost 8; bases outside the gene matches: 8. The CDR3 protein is CASSPLPGQGEEKLFF. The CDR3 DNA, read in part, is TGTGCCAGCTCACCACTCCCGGGACAGGGAGAGGAAAAA.

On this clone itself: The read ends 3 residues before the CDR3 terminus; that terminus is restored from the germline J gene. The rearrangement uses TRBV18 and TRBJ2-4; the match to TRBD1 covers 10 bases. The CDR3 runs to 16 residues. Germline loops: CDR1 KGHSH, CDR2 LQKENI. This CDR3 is CASSQGTGENNYGQYF. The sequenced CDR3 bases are TGTGCCAGCTCACAGGGGACAGGGGAAAATAACTATGGT.

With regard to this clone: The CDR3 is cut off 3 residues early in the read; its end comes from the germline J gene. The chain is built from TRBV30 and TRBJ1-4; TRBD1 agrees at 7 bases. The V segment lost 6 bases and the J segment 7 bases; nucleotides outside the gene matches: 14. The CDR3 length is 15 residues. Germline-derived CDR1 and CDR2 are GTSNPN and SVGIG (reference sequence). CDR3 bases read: TGTGCCTGCAAAACTATAAAGGGGGCGAGTGAAAAA. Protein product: CACKTIKGASEK. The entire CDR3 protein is CACKTIKGASEKLFF.

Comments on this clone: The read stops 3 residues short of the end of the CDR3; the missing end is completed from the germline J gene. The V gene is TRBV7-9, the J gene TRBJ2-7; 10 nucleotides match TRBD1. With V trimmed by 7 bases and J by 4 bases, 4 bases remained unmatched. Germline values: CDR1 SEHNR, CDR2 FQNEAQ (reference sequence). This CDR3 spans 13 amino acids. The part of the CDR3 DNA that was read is TGTGCCAGCACCCGGACAGGGGGATACGAG. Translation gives CASTRTGGYE. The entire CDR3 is CASTRTGGYEQYF.

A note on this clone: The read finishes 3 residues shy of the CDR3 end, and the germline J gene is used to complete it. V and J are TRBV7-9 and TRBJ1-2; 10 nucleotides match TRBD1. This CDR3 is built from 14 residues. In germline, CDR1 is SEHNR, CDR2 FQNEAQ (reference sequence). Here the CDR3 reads CASSPDRGLYDYTF. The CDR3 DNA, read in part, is TGTGCCAGCAGTCCTGACAGGGGGCTATACGAC.

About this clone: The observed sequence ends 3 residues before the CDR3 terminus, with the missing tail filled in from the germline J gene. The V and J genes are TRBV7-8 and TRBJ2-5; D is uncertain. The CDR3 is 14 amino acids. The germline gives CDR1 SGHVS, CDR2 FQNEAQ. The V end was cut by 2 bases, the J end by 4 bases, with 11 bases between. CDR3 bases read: TGTGCCAGCAGCTTATCCCAGATGAGAGAGACC. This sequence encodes CASSLSQMRET. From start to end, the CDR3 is CASSLSQMRETQYF. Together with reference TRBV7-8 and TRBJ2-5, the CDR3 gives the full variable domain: GAGVSQSPRYKVAKRGQDVALRCDPISGHVSLFWYQQALGQGPEFLTYFQNEAQLDKSGLPSDRFFAERPEGSVSTLKIQRTQQEDSAVYLCASSLSQMRETQYFGPGTRLLVL.

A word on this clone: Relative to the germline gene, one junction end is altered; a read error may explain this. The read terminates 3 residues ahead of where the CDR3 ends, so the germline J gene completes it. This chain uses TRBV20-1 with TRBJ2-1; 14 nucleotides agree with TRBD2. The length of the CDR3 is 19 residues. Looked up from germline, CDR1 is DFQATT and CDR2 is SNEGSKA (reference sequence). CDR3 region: CRATHPGLAGERGYNEQFF. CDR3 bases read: TGCAGAGCTACCCACCCGGGACTAGCGGGAGAACGAGGCTACAATGAG.

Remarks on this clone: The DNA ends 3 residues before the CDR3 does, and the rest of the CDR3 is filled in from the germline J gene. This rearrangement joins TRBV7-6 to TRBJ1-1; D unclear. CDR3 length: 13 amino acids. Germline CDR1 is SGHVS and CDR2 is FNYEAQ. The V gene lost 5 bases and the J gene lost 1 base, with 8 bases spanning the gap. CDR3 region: CASSPDSNTEAFF. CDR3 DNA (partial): TGTGCCAGCAGCCCAGATTCGAACACTGAA.

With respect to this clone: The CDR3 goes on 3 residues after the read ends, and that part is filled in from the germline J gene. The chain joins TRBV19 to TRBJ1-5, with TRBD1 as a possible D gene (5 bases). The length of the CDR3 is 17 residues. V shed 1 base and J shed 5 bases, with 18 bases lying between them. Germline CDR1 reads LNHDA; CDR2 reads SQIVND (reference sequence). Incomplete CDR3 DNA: TGTGCCAGTAGTATAGTGGTAGGGTGGGGCTCCCATCAGCCC. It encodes CASSIVVGWGSHQP. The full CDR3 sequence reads CASSIVVGWGSHQPQHF.

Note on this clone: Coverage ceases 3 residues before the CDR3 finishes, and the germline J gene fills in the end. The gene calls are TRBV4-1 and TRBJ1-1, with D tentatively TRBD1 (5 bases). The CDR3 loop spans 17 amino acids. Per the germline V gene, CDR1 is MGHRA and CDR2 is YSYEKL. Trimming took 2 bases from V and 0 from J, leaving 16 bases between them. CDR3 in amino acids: CASSQTAAPTVNTEAFF. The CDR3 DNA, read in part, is TGCGCCAGCAGCCAAACCGCAGCCCCGACAGTGAACACTGAA.

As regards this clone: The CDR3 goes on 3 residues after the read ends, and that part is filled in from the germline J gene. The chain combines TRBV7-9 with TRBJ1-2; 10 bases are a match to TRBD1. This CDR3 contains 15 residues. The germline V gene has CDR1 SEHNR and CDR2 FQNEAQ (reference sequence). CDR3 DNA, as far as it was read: TGTGCCAGCAGCTTCGGGACAGGGGCCTACAATGAC. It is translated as CASSFGTGAYND. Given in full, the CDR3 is CASSFGTGAYNDYTF. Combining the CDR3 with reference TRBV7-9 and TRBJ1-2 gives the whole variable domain DTGVSQNPRHKITKRGQNVTFRCDPISEHNRLYWYRQTLGQGPEFLTYFQNEAQLEKSRLLSDRFSAERPKGSFSTLEIQRTEQGDSAMYLCASSFGTGAYNDYTFGSGTRLTVV.

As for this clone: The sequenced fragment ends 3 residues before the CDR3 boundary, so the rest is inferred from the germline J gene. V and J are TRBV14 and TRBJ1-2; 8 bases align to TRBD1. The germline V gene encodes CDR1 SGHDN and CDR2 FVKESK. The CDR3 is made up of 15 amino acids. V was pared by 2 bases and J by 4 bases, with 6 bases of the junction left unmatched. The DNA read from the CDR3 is TGTGCCAGCAGCCAAACCGGGACAGGCCTCTATGGC. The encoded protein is CASSQTGTGLYG. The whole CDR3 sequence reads CASSQTGTGLYGYTF.

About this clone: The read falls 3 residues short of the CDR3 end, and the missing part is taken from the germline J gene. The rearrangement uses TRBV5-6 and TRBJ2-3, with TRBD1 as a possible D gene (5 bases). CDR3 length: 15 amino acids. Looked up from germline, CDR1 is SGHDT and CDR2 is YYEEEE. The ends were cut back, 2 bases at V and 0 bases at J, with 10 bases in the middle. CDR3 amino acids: CASSLRGISTDTQYF. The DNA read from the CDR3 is TGTGCCAGCAGCTTAAGGGGTATTAGCACAGATACG.

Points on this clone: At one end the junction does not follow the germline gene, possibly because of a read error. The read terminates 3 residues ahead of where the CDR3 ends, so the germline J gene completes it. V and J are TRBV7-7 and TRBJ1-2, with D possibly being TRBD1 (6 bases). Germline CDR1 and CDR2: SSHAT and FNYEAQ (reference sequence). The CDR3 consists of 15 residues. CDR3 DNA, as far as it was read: TGTGCTAGCAGCTTAAATAGCGGGGGCACAGATACC. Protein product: CASSLNSGGTDT. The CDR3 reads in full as CASSLNSGGTDTYTF. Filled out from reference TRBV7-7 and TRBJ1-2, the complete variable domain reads GAGVSQSPRYKVTKRGQDVTLRCDPISSHATLYWYQQALGQGPEFLTYFNYEAQPDKSGLPSDRFSAERPEGSISTLTIQRTEQRDSAMYRCASSLNSGGTDTYTFGSGTRLTVV.